Described below is a single TCR beta chain sequence and its context. An end of the junction does not agree with germline; a read error may underlie this. Clones were sequenced by immunoSEQ multiplex PCR, and TCRdb holds only the in-frame ones, with some missing. The sample shows millions of clones, 85% to 95% of them seen only once. Naive CD8 cells lacked CD45RO, underwent positive selection for CCR7 and left out terminally differentiated effector memory CD45RA+ cells. This specimen belongs to a study of shared clonotypes between healthy human individuals. The germline V gene encodes CDR1 SQVTM and CDR2 ANQGSEA. The CDR3 sequence is 12 residues long.

Source material: naive CD8+ T cells from PBMCs. This clonotype was obtained from a man aged 18 to 29 in good health. Some clones in this sample may be carry-over from other donors' samples. The chain links TRBV29-1 to TRBJ2-7; D is unclear. As DNA, the CDR3 is TGCAGCGTTGTGCTGGGGTCCTTCGAGCAGTACTTC. Translating gives CSVVLGSFEQYF.